This T cell receptor (beta chain) was observed in a study of T cell repertoires in aging, cancer and after chemotherapy. This clonotype was counted a single time. TRB rearrangements spanning V, D and J were amplified using mixed TRB-A/B primers. One entry per CDR3 protein results from TCRdb running MiXCR on the multiplex PCR reads. The sample records almost 2,500 distinct CDR3 sequences, approximately 25% being singletons. TCR beta rearrangements were amplified from peripheral blood genomic DNA. The sequence was collected from a human donor with a solid tumor. Source material: blood.

The CDR3 DNA follows: TGTGCCACCAGCAGATTACAGGGCCCTGGAAACACCATATATTTT. The encoded protein is CATSRLQGPGNTIYF. The chain combines TRBV15 with TRBJ1-3, with D perhaps matching TRBD1 (6 bases). The CDR3 contains 15 residues. Germline V gives CDR1 LNHNV, CDR2 YYDKDF (reference sequence). V lost 2 bases to trimming and J lost 2 bases, with 10 bases between them.